The text below deals with one T cell receptor beta chain. The data are from a study of technical replicates of blood from a few donors. The germline V gene encodes CDR1 SGHRS and CDR2 YFSETQ. The CDR3 covers 15 residues. Germline trimming cut 3 bases from V and 3 bases from J; bases unmatched to any gene: 2. Measured with immunoSEQ multiplex PCR; TCRdb has only the in-frame clones, and not every one. The sample yields some 91,000 clones, around 95% seen once. This TCR was sampled from a human donor in good health. J is TRBJ2-7 and V is TRBV5-1, with 14 bases identical to TRBD2. Sequenced material: T cells isolated from PBMCs. The CDR3 reads CASSSGTSGSYEQYF. CDR3 nucleotides: TGCGCCAGCAGCTCCGGGACTAGCGGGAGCTACGAGCAGTACTTC.